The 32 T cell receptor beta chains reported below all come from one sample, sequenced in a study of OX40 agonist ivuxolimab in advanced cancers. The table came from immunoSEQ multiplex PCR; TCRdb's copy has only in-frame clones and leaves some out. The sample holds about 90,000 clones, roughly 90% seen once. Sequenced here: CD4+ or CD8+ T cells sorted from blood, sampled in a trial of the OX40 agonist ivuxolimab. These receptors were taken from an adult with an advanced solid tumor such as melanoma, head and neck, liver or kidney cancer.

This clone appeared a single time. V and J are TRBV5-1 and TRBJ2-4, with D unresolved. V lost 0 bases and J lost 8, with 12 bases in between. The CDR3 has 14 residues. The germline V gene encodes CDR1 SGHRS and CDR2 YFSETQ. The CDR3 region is CASSLGPSHDIQYF. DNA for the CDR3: TGCGCCAGCAGCTTGGGACCTAGTCACGACATTCAGTACTTC.

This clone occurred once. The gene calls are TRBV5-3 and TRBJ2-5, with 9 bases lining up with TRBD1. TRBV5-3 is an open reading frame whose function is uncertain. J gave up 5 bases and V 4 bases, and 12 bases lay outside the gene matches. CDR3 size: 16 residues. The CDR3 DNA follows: TGTGCCAGAAGCCCGAGGGACAGGGAGTTCCGGGAGACCCAGTACTTC. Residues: CARSPRDREFRETQYF.

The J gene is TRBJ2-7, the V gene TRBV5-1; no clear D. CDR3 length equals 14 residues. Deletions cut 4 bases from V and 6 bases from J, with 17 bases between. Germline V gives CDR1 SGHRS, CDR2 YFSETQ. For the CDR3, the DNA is TGCGCCAGCAGCCGAGTCGACAAGTTGGGCGAGCAGTACTTC. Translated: CASSRVDKLGEQYF. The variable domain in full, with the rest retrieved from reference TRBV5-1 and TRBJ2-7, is KAGVTQTPRYLIKTRGQQVTLSCSPISGHRSVSWYQQTPGQGLQFLFEYFSETQRNKGNFPGRFSGRQFSNSRSEMNVSTLELGDSALYLCASSRVDKLGEQYFGPGTRLTVT.

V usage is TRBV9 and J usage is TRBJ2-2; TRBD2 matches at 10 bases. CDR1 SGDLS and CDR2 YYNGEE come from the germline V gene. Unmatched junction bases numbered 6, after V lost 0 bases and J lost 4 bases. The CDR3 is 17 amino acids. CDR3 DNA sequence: TGTGCCAGCAGCGTAGGGATAGCGGGGGGACCCACCGGGGAGCTGTTTTTT. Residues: CASSVGIAGGPTGELFF.

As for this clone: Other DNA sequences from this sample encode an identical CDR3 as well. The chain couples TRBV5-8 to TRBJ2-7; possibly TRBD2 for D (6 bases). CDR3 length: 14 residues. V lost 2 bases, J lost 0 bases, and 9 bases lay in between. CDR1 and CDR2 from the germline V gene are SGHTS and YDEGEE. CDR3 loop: CASSFAGSSYEQYF. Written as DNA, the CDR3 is TGTGCCAGCAGCTTTGCGGGGAGCTCCTACGAGCAGTACTTC.

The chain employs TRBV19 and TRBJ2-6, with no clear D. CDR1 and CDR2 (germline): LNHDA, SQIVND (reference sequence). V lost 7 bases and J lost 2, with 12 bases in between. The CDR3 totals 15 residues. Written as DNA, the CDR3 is TGTGCCAGTAACGAACATGTGGCTGGGGCCAACGTCCTGACTTTC. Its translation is CASNEHVAGANVLTF.

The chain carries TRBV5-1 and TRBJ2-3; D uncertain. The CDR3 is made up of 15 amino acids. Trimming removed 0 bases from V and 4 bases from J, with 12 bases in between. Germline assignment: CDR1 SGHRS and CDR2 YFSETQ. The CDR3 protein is CASSLGHQGSDTQYF. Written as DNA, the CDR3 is TGCGCCAGCAGCTTGGGCCATCAAGGTTCAGATACGCAGTATTTT.

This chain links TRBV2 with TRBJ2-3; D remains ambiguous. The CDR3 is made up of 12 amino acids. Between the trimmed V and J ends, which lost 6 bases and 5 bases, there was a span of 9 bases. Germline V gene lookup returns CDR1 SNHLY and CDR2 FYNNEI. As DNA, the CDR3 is TGTGCCAGCAGCGCTCACAGAGATACGCAGTATTTT. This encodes CASSAHRDTQYF.

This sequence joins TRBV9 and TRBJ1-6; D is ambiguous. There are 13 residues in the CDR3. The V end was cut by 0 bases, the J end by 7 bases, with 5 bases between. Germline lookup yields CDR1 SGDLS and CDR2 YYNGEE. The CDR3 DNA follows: TGTGCCAGCAGCGTAGGGCCGAATTCACCCCTCCACTTT. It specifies CASSVGPNSPLHF.

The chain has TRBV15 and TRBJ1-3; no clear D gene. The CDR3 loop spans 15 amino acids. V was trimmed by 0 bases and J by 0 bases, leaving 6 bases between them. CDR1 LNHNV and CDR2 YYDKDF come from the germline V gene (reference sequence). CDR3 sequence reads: CATSRDQNSGNTIYF. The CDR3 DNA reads TGTGCCACCAGCAGAGATCAGAACTCTGGAAACACCATATATTTT.

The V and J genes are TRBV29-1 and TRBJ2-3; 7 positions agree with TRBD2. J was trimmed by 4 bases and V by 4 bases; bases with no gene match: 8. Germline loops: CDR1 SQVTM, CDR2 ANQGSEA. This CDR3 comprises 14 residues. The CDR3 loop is CSVGLGGKADTQYF. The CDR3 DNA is TGCAGCGTTGGCTTGGGGGGGAAGGCAGATACGCAGTATTTT.

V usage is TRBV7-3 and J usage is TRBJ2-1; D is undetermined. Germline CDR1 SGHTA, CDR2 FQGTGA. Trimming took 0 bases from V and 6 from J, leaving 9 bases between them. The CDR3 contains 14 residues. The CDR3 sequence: CASSLTWGSNEQFF. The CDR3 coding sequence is TGTGCCAGCAGCTTAACCTGGGGAAGCAATGAGCAGTTCTTC.

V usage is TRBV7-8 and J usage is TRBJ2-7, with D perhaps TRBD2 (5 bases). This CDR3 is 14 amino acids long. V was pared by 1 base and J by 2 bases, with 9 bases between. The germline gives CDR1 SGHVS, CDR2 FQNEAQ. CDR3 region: CASSLGPGTYEQYF. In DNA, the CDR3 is TGTGCCAGCAGCTTAGGCCCGGGAACCTACGAGCAGTACTTC.

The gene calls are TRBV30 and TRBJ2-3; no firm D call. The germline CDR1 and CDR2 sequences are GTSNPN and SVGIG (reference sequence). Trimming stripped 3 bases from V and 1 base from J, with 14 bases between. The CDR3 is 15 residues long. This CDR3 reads CAWRSKPRRTDTQYF. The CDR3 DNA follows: TGTGCCTGGAGGTCCAAGCCCCGCCGCACAGATACGCAGTATTTT.

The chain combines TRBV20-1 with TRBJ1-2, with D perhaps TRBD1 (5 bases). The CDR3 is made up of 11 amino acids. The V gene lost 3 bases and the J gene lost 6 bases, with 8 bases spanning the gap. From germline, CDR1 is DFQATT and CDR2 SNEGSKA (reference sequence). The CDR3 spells CSARQGDGYTF. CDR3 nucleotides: TGCAGTGCTAGGCAGGGAGATGGCTACACCTTC.

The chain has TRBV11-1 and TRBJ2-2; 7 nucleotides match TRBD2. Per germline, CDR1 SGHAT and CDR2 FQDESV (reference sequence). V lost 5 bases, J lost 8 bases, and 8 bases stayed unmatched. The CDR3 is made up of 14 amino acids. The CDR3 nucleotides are TGTGCCAGCAGCCCCGCGGGGGTATATGGGGAGCTGTTTTTT. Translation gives CASSPAGVYGELFF.

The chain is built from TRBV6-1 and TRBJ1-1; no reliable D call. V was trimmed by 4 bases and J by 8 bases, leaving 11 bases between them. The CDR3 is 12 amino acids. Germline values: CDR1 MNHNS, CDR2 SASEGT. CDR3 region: CASSGTALEAFF. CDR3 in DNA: TGTGCCAGCAGTGGGACCGCTCTAGAAGCTTTCTTT.

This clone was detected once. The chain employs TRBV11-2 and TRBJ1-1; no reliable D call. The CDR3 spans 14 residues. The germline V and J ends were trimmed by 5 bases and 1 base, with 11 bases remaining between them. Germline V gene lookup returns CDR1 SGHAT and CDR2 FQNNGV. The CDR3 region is CASSPGRGNTEAFF. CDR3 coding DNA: TGTGCCAGCAGCCCCGGACGGGGGAACACTGAAGCTTTCTTT.

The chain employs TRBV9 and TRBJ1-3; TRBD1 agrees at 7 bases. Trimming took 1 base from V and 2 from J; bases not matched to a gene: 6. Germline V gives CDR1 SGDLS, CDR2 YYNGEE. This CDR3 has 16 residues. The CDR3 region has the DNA TGTGCCAGCAGCGTATCCGGGACAGAGGCTGGAAACACCATATATTTT. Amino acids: CASSVSGTEAGNTIYF.

CDR3 sequence (DNA): TGTGCCAGCAGTGCTAGGGGACAGGGGAGGACCGGGGAGCTGTTTTTT. Translation: CASSARGQGRTGELFF. This chain connects TRBV25-1 to TRBJ2-2; 10 bases are shared with TRBD1. The length of the CDR3 is 16 residues. Germline lookup yields CDR1 MGHDK and CDR2 SYGVNS. The V and J ends lost 4 bases and 5 bases, in that order; junction bases with no gene match: 7.

This CDR3 is CASGDGYNEQFF. The CDR3 DNA follows: TGTGCCAGCGGCGACGGGTACAATGAGCAGTTCTTC. This chain connects TRBV2 to TRBJ2-1; the D is unclear. V lost 8 bases, J lost 4 bases, and 9 bases lay in between. The CDR3 sequence is 12 residues long. Per germline, CDR1 SNHLY and CDR2 FYNNEI. The full variable domain, with the rest looked up from reference TRBV2 and TRBJ2-1, is EPEVTQTPSHQVTQMGQEVILRCVPISNHLYFYWYRQILGQKVEFLVSFYNNEISEKSEIFDDQFSVERPDGSNFTLKIRSTKLEDSAMYFCASGDGYNEQFFGPGTRLTVL.

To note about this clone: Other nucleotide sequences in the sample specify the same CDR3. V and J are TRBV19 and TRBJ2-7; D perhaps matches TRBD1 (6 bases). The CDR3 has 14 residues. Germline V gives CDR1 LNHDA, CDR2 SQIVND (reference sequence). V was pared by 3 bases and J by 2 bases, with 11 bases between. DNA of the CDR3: TGTGCCAGTAGTATGGGCAGGGGAACCTACGAGCAGTACTTC. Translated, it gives CASSMGRGTYEQYF.

This CDR3 reads CASSARGLRSNQPQHF. CDR3 nucleotide sequence: TGTGCCAGTAGTGCCCGGGGACTCCGTAGCAATCAGCCCCAGCATTTT. The chain employs TRBV19 and TRBJ1-5; weak D call: TRBD1 (5 bases). The germline V gene encodes CDR1 LNHDA and CDR2 SQIVND (reference sequence). Trimming pared 5 bases from V and 0 bases from J, leaving 14 bases between. There are 16 residues in the CDR3. Filled out from reference TRBV19 and TRBJ1-5, the complete variable domain reads DGGITQSPKYLFRKEGQNVTLSCEQNLNHDAMYWYRQDPGQGLRLIYYSQIVNDFQKGDIAEGYSVSREKKESFPLTVTSAQKNPTAFYLCASSARGLRSNQPQHFGDGTRLSIL.

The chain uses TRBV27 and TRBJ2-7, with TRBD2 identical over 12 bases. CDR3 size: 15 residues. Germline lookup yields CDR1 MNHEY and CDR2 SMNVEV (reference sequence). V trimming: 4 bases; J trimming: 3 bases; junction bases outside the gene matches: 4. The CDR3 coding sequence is TGTGCCAGCAGTTCACTAGCGGGGGGCGACTACGAGCAGTACTTC. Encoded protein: CASSSLAGGDYEQYF.

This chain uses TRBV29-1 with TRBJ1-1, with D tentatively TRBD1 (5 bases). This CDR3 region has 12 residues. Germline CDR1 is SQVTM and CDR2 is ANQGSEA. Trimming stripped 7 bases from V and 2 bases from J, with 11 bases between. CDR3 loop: CSAQGSNTEAFF. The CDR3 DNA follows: TGCAGCGCCCAGGGTAGTAACACTGAAGCTTTCTTT.

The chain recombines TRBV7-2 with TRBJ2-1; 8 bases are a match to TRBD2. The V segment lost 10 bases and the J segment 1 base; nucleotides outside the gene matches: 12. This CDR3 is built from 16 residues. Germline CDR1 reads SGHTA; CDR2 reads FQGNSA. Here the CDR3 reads CATPSRAGVSYNEQFF. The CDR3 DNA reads TGTGCCACCCCGTCGCGAGCGGGAGTGTCCTACAATGAGCAGTTCTTC.

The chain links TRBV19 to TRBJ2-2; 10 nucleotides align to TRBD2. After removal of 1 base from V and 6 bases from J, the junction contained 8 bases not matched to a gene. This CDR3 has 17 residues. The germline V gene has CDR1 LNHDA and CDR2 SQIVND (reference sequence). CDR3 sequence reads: CASSIALAGASAGELFF. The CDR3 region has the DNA TGTGCCAGTAGTATAGCCCTAGCGGGAGCCTCGGCCGGGGAGCTGTTTTTT.

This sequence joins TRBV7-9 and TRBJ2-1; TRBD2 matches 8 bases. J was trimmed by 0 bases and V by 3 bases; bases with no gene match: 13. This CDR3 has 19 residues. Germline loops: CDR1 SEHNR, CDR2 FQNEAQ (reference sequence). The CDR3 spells CASSLLGIAGMSSYNEQFF. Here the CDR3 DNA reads TGTGCCAGCAGCTTGTTGGGAATAGCGGGGATGAGCTCCTACAATGAGCAGTTCTTC. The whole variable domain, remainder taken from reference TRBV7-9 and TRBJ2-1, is DTGVSQNPRHKITKRGQNVTFRCDPISEHNRLYWYRQTLGQGPEFLTYFQNEAQLEKSRLLSDRFSAERPKGSFSTLEIQRTEQGDSAMYLCASSLLGIAGMSSYNEQFFGPGTRLTVL.

This chain's CDR3 is CASSAGQGGTDTQYF. The CDR3 DNA follows: TGTGCCAGCAGTGCTGGACAGGGTGGCACAGATACGCAGTATTTT. The V call is TRBV6-1, the J call TRBJ2-3; 8 bases fit TRBD1. Unmatched junction bases numbered 4, after V lost 4 bases and J lost 1 base. The germline V gene has CDR1 MNHNS and CDR2 SASEGT. CDR3 size: 15 residues.

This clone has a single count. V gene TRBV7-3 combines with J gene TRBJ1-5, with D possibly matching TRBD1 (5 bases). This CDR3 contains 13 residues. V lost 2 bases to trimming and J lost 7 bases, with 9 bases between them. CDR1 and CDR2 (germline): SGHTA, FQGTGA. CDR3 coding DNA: TGTGCCAGCAGCTTATACAGGAACCAGCCCCAGCATTTT. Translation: CASSLYRNQPQHF.

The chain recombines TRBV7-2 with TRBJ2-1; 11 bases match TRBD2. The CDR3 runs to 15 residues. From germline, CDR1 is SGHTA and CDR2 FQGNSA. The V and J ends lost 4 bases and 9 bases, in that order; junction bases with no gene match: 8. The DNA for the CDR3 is TGTGCCAGCAGCTCAACTAGCGGGAGTGCGGTTGAGCAGTTCTTC. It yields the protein CASSSTSGSAVEQFF.

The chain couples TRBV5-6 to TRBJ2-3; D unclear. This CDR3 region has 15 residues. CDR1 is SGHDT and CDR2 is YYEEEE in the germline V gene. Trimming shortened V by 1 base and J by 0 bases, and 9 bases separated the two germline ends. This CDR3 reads CASSLLRPSTDTQYF. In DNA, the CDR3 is TGTGCCAGCAGCTTGTTGCGACCTAGCACAGATACGCAGTATTTT. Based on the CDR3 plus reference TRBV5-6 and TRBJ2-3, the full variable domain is DAGVTQSPTHLIKTRGQQVTLRCSPKSGHDTVSWYQQALGQGPQFIFQYYEEEERQRGNFPDRFSGHQFPNYSSELNVNALLLGDSALYLCASSLLRPSTDTQYFGPGTRLTVL.